This TCR beta chain was sequenced for a study of T cell repertoires in aging, cancer and after chemotherapy. A word on this clonotype: Its matching antigen is unknown.

Peripheral blood genomic DNA, not sorted cells or RNA, was the template. TRB rearrangements spanning V, D and J were amplified using mixed TRB-A/B primers. In TCRdb, the multiplex PCR reads were re-called with MiXCR into one record per CDR3 protein. This sample has a few thousand distinct CDR3 sequences; 50% to 75% occur once, and the top ten carry roughly 26%. Study outcomes and limitations: Healthy donors lost TCR diversity with age mainly through richness, cancer patients through richness and evenness.

V was cut by 0 bases and J by 3 bases, with 12 bases left in between. Germline CDR1 and CDR2: SGHRS and YFSETQ. The CDR3 contains 16 residues. The receptor was derived from a human donor with a solid tumor. This rearrangement joins TRBV5-1 to TRBJ2-2; D possibly matches TRBD1 or TRBD2 (5 bases each). Source material: blood. In DNA, the CDR3 is TGCGCCAGCAGCTTGGACGGCCAGGGAGACACCGGGGAGCTGTTTTTT. Residues: CASSLDGQGDTGELFF.